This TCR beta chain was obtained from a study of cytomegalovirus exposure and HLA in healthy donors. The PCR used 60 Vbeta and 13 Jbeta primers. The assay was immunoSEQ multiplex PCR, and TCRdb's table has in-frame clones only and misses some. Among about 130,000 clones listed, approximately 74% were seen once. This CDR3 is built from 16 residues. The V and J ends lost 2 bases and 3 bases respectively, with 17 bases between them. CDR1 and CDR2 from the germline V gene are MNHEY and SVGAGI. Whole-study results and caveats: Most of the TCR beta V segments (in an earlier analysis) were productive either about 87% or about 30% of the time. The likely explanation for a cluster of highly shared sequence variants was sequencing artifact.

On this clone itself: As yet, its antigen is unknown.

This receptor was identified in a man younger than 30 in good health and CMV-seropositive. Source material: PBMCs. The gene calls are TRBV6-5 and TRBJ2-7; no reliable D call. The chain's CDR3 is CASSYKQDFNYYEQYF. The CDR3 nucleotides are TGTGCCAGCAGTTACAAACAAGATTTTAATTACTACGAGCAGTACTTC.